The 15 T cell receptor delta chains below were found in one sample sequenced in a study of DNA immune sequencing with unique molecular identifiers. Genomic DNA underwent 32-plex PCR targeting all 8 TRDV and 4 TRDJ genes. In about 3 barcoding PCR cycles, molecules received a 12-nucleotide UMI, then adapter PCR followed. TCRdb re-analyzed the multiplex PCR reads via CATT. The sample holds 2,000 to 2,500 delta-chain clones, 11% seen once. Input material: gamma-delta T cells enriched from blood buffy coat, or unenriched PBMCs (not recorded which). The receptor source for this set is a human donor in good health.

As regards this clone: This likely traces to a read error, being one base from a far larger clone. This CDR3 is also generated by other DNA sequences in the sample. The chain links TRDV2 to TRDJ1, with 10 bases that match TRDD3. CDR3 length: 20 amino acids. With 0 bases clipped from V and 0 bases from J, the junction kept 15 bases outside the gene matches. Germline assignment: CDR1 GEAIGNYY and CDR2 EKD. CDR3 in amino acids: CACDTVRGIRENMYTDKLIF. The CDR3 nucleotides are TGTGCCTGTGACACCGTCCGGGGGATACGCGAGAACATGTACACCGATAAACTCATCTTT.

A note on this clone: Given a far larger clone just one base away, this is likely a sequencing read error. The J gene call is TRDJ3, but no V gene call exists; the DNA was not used to check the table's D call, TRDD3. CDR3 size: 19 residues. Here the CDR3 reads CACDQIKEEPSWDTRQMFF. Here the CDR3 DNA reads TGTGCGTGTGACCAAATCAAGGAGGAGCCCTCCTGGGACACCCGACAGATGTTTTTC.

This clone was detected a few times. TCRdb shows a much larger clone's protein in place of this DNA's translation, and the two differ at residue 10, likely through a read error; the protein shown is translated from the DNA. The chain joins TRDV2 to TRDJ3; 13 nucleotides match TRDD3. CDR1 is GEAIGNYY and CDR2 is EKD in the germline V gene. The CDR3 sequence is 20 residues long. The V and J ends lost 2 bases and 4 bases, in that order; junction bases with no gene match: 10. The CDR3 is CACDMTGGYDVGWDTRQMFF. The CDR3 coding sequence is TGTGCCTGTGACATGACTGGGGGATACGATGTGGGATGGGACACCCGACAGATGTTTTTC.

This clone was seen a handful of times. The TCRdb protein comes from a much larger clone and disagrees with this DNA's translation at residue 6, likely due to a read error; the protein given here is derived from the DNA. The rearrangement joins TRDV2 to TRDJ1; 13 bases fit TRDD3. V was pared by 4 bases and J by 0 bases, with 16 bases of the junction left unmatched. The CDR3 runs 20 residues. Germline-derived CDR1 and CDR2 are GEAIGNYY and EKD. The CDR3 DNA reads TGTGCCTGTGATGCGATACTGGGGGATACGCAATACCTGTACACCGATAAACTCATCTTT. This encodes CACDAILGDTQYLYTDKLIF.

As regards this clone: TCRdb's listed protein matches a much larger clone and diverges from this DNA's translation at residue 3, likely through a read error; the protein shown comes from the DNA. The chain has TRDV2 and TRDJ1, with 9 bases lining up with TRDD3. The CDR3 runs to 17 residues. Germline CDR1 is GEAIGNYY and CDR2 is EKD. The CDR3 DNA is TGTGCCAGTGACACCCTTACTGGGGGACCCTACACCGATAAACTCATCTTT. It encodes CASDTLTGGPYTDKLIF.

This clone has only a few counts. This chain connects TRDV1 to TRDJ1; TRDD3 is a possible D gene (6 bases). Assignment of the J gene here rests on matching the DNA to germline, because TCRdb gives none. V shed 2 bases and J shed 2 bases, with 45 bases lying between them. The germline V gene has CDR1 TSWWSYY and CDR2 QGS. This CDR3 has 26 amino acids. For the CDR3, the DNA is TGTGCTCTTGGGGAAGGGGTAGTCGCGCCGCTAATAGAGGGCCTGGGTCCTGGGGTTTATACCGATAAACTCATCTTT. It codes for CALGEGVVAPLIEGLGPGVYTDKLIF.

Relative to its sample, this clone is large (0.1 to 1%). Other DNA sequences of this sample code for an identical CDR3. The CDR3 here is CACDPTGVGGPESSWDTRQMFF. As DNA, the CDR3 is TGTGCCTGTGACCCAACCGGGGTTGGGGGACCCGAGAGCTCCTGGGACACCCGACAGATGTTTTTC. This chain connects TRDV2 to TRDJ3; 7 bases are a match to TRDD3. Germline trimming cut 3 bases from V and 0 bases from J; bases unmatched to any gene: 19. The CDR3 is 22 amino acids. The germline V gene has CDR1 GEAIGNYY and CDR2 EKD.

On this clone itself: A read error is the likely source, as a far larger clone sits one nucleotide away. V and J are TRDV2 and TRDJ1, with 11 bases identical to TRDD3. This CDR3 spans 18 amino acids. Per germline, CDR1 GEAIGNYY and CDR2 EKD. The CDR3 bases are TGTGCCTGTGACACCGTAACCACACTGGGGGATAATGGCGATGAACTCATCTTT. Its protein is CACDTVTTLGDNGDELIF.

This clone was counted only a few times. This likely traces to a read error, being one base from a far larger clone. The sample has other DNA sequences that encode this CDR3 too. The rearrangement joins TRDV2 to TRDJ1; D gene unclear. V lost 2 bases and J lost 0, with 9 bases in between. Per the germline V gene, CDR1 is GEAIGNYY and CDR2 is EKD. This CDR3 contains 14 residues. CDR3 protein: CACDKVGDTDKLIF. CDR3 DNA: TGTGCCTGTGACAAAGTGGGTGACACCGATAAACTCATCTTT.

As for this clone: A far larger clone differs by one base, so this is likely a read error. Other DNA sequences in this specimen translate into the identical CDR3. The rearrangement links TRDV2 to TRDJ1; D not certain. The V gene lost 3 bases and the J gene lost 11 bases, with 21 bases spanning the gap. Germline V gives CDR1 GEAIGNYY, CDR2 EKD. This CDR3 has 14 amino acids. The CDR3 DNA sequence: TGTGCCTGTGACCGCCTGCGCGGATCCGGTGAGCTCATCTTT. Protein product: CACDRLRGSGELIF.

This clone was counted between two and nine times. The chain employs TRDV1 and TRDJ1, with a weak D call TRDD3 (6 bases). Per the germline V gene, CDR1 is TSWWSYY and CDR2 is QGS. CDR3 length: 18 residues. The CDR3 coding sequence is TGTGCCCACGAGGGGGGACTACACCCGAGCGGGGGAACCGATAAACTCATCTTT. This sequence encodes CAHEGGLHPSGGTDKLIF.

This clone was counted a few times. One base separates it from a far larger clone, so it is likely a read error. This sample includes further DNA sequences coding for the same CDR3. This rearrangement joins TRDV2 to TRDJ1; 11 nucleotides match TRDD3. Looked up from germline, CDR1 is GEAIGNYY and CDR2 is EKD. The CDR3 covers 18 residues. The CDR3, as DNA: TGTGCCTGCGACACCGTAACCACACTGGGGGATAATGGCGATAAACTCATCTTT. Its translation is CACDTVTTLGDNGDKLIF.

In this sample, this clone turned up many times. This chain's CDR3 is CACDTGLGIPSSWDTRQMFF. CDR3 DNA sequence: TGTGCCTGTGACACGGGGCTGGGGATCCCGAGCTCCTGGGACACCCGACAGATGTTTTTC. The V and J genes are TRDV2 and TRDJ3; perhaps TRDD3 as D (6 bases). The CDR3 spans 20 residues. Per germline, CDR1 GEAIGNYY and CDR2 EKD. With 1 base removed from V and 0 bases from J, the gap between germline ends came to 18 bases.

This clone occurred a few times. The amino acid sequence in TCRdb belongs to a much larger clone and departs from this DNA's translation at residue 11, likely a sequencing read error; the sequence shown is translated from the DNA. V gene TRDV2 combines with J gene TRDJ1; 11 bases are shared with TRDD3. CDR1 GEAIGNYY and CDR2 EKD come from the germline V gene. V trimming: 5 bases; J trimming: 8 bases; junction bases outside the gene matches: 12. The CDR3 covers 15 residues. CDR3: CACAQLGDRDEKLIF. CDR3 nucleotides: TGTGCCTGTGCCCAACTGGGGGATAGGGACGAAAAACTCATCTTT.

This clone qualifies as large. The sample contains more than one DNA sequence encoding this CDR3. This chain joins TRDV2 and TRDJ3; 9 bases are a match to TRDD3. With 0 bases clipped from V and 0 bases from J, the junction kept 11 bases outside the gene matches. The germline gives CDR1 GEAIGNYY, CDR2 EKD. The CDR3 has 21 amino acids. As DNA, the CDR3 is TGTGCCTGTGACACCCTTCTACGTACTGGGGGACCCTCCTGGGACACCCGACAGATGTTTTTC. It translates to CACDTLLRTGGPSWDTRQMFF.